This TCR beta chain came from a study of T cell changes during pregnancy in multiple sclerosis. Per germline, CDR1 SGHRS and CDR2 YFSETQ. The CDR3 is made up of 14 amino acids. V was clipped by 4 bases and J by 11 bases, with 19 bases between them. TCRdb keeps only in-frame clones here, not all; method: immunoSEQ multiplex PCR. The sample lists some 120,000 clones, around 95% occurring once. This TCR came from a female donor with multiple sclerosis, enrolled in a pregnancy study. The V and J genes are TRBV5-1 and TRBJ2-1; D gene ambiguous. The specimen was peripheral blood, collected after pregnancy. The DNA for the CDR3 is TGCGCCAGCAGCCCAACTATCGGTAGTCATAAGCAGTTCTTC. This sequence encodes CASSPTIGSHKQFF.